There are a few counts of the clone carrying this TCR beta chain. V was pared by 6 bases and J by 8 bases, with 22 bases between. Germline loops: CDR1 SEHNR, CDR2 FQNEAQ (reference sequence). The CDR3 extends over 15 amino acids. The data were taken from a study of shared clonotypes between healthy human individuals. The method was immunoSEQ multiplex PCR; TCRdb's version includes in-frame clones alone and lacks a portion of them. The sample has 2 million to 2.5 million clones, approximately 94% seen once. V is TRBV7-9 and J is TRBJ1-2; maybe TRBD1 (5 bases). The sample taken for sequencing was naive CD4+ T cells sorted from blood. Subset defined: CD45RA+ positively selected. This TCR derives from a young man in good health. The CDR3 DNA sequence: TGTGCCAGCAGTCTGCAGGGACGGAGTAAAGGAGGCTACACCTTC. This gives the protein CASSLQGRSKGGYTF. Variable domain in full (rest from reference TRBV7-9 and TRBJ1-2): DTGVSQNPRHKITKRGQNVTFRCDPISEHNRLYWYRQTLGQGPEFLTYFQNEAQLEKSRLLSDRFSAERPKGSFSTLEIQRTEQGDSAMYLCASSLQGRSKGGYTFGSGTRLTVV.